A selection of T cell receptor beta chains follows, all from one sample in a study of CD8 T cells in Susac syndrome. MiXCR, run by TCRdb on the immunoSEQ multiplex PCR reads, gives a single entry per CDR3 protein. The sample contains 95,000 to 150,000 distinct CDR3 sequences, 96% of which appear only once. Specimen: CD4+ T cells from PBMCs. These receptors all come from a human donor with Susac syndrome. CDR3s include the opening cysteine and the closing phenylalanine or tryptophan. The D gene is left open where the match is weak. For some rows the clone size is stated as once, few or many, or as a class when expanded; others skip it.

-	TRBV12-3/TRBV12-4	TRBJ2-2	-	TGTGCCAGCAGCCAGACCCTGGGCACCGGGGAGCTGTTTTTT	CASSQTLGTGELFF
TRBD2	TRBV20-1	TRBJ2-1	-	TGCAGTGTTCTAGCGGGAGGCCTCTCCTACAATGAGCAGTTCTTC	CSVLAGGLSYNEQFF
-	TRBV5-1	TRBJ1-4	-	TGCGCCAGCAGCTTGGACGGATCGAATGAAAAACTGTTTTTT	CASSLDGSNEKLFF
-	TRBV5-6	TRBJ2-2	-	TGTGCCAGCAGCTTGGACTGGGCGGAGCTGTTTTTT	CASSLDWAELFF
-	TRBV30	TRBJ2-1	-	TGTGCCTGGAATGAGCAGTTCTTC	CAWNEQFF
-	TRBV20-1	TRBJ1-1	-	TGCAGTGCCCAGACCGCCTATGGGGGTCTTTCTGAAGCTTTCTTT	CSAQTAYGGLSEAFF
-	TRBV30	TRBJ1-5	-	TGTGCCTGGAGTGTGGAGGGAAGAAATCAGCCCCAGCATTTT	CAWSVEGRNQPQHF
-	TRBV28	TRBJ1-5	-	TGTGCCAGCATGGGGAGGCAGCCCCAGCATTTT	CASMGRQPQHF
-	TRBV11-2	TRBJ1-1	-	TGTGCCAGCAGCTTAGATCTAGCTGAAGCTTTCTTT	CASSLDLAEAFF
TRBD1	TRBV29-1	TRBJ1-1	-	TGCAGCGTTGGCAACAGGGGGCGGGTGAACACTGAAGCTTTCTTT	CSVGNRGRVNTEAFF
-	TRBV20-1	TRBJ2-5	-	TGCAGTGCCCCCCCGGGGGTGGGATCGGAGACCCAGTACTTC	CSAPPGVGSETQYF
-	TRBV12-3/TRBV12-4	TRBJ2-6	few	TGTGCCAGCAGACAGGGTCCCGGGGCCAACGTCCTGACTTTC	CASRQGPGANVLTF
TRBD2	TRBV7-2	TRBJ2-1	-	TGTGCCAGCAGCTTAGGCCGACTAGCGGGAGGCTATGAGCAGTTCTTC	CASSLGRLAGGYEQFF
TRBD1	TRBV7-3	TRBJ1-1	-	TGTGCCAGCAGCTTCACAGGGGACACTGAAGCTTTCTTT	CASSFTGDTEAFF
TRBD1	TRBV28	TRBJ2-5	-	TGTGCCAGCAGTTTAATTACAGGGGGACGATGGGAGACCCAGTACTTC	CASSLITGGRWETQYF
-	TRBV5-1	TRBJ1-1	-	TGCGCCAGCAGCTTGGCCCCACAGGTTTTGAACACTGAAGCTTTCTTT	CASSLAPQVLNTEAFF
-	TRBV18	TRBJ2-7	-	TGTGCCAGCTCACCACTTGGACATTCGACGGTCGAGCAGTACTTC	CASSPLGHSTVEQYF
-	TRBV20-1	TRBJ1-5	-	TGCAGTGCTATTTACGGACAGCGCAATCAGCCCCAGCATTTT	CSAIYGQRNQPQHF
-	TRBV12-3/TRBV12-4	TRBJ2-6	-	TGTGCCAGCGGGGGGAGCTCTGGGGCCAACGTCCTGACTTTC	CASGGSSGANVLTF
-	TRBV7-9	TRBJ1-2	-	TGTGCCATCGAGGAAGACAGCTATGGCTACACCTTC	CAIEEDSYGYTF
TRBD1	TRBV7-2	TRBJ1-2	-	TGTGCCAGCAGCCTCGACAGGGGATCCGGTGGCTACACCTTC	CASSLDRGSGGYTF
TRBD2	TRBV7-6	TRBJ2-5	-	TGTGCCAGCAGCCCGGGGACTAGCGGGAGGGCCAGGGAGACCCAGTACTTC	CASSPGTSGRARETQYF
TRBD1	TRBV3-1	TRBJ2-5	once	TGTGCCAGCAGCCCCCGGGACAGGCTCCAAGAGACCCAGTACTTC	CASSPRDRLQETQYF
-	TRBV27	TRBJ2-7	-	TGTGCCAGCAGTTTAGAAGGAAGGGCAGAGCAGTACTTC	CASSLEGRAEQYF
-	TRBV4-1	TRBJ2-7	-	TGCGCCAGCAGCCCGCTAGACTCCGGAGGGCAGTACTTC	CASSPLDSGGQYF
-	TRBV24-1	TRBJ2-1	-	TGTGCCACCAGTGATTGGAACAATGAGCAGTTCTTC	CATSDWNNEQFF
-	TRBV3-1	TRBJ1-5	-	TGTGCCAGCAGCCAAGAAACGGGGGCAAAGCAGCCCCAGCATTTT	CASSQETGAKQPQHF
TRBD1	TRBV6-1	TRBJ2-7	-	TGTGCCAGCAGACCTACAGGGGCCATCCCAACCTACGAGCAGTACTTC	CASRPTGAIPTYEQYF
-	TRBV20-1	TRBJ2-5	-	TGCAGTGCTAGCCTGTCGACGCAAGAGACCCAGTACTTC	CSASLSTQETQYF
-	TRBV16	TRBJ1-1	-	TGTGCCAGCAGCCAATCAGGAGGAACTGAAGCTTTCTTT	CASSQSGGTEAFF
-	TRBV20-1	TRBJ1-2	-	TGCAGTGCTAACCTCAGGGAGCAAGGCTACACCTTC	CSANLREQGYTF
-	TRBV20-1	TRBJ2-5	-	TGCAGTGTCAGGGGAGGACAAGAGACCCAGTACTTC	CSVRGGQETQYF
-	TRBV6-5	TRBJ1-1	-	TGTGCCAGCAGTTATGGGCAGGGGAACACTGAAGCTTTCTTT	CASSYGQGNTEAFF
TRBD1	TRBV29-1	TRBJ1-1	-	TGCAGCATTGACAGGGTCGGGAACACTGAAGCTTTCTTT	CSIDRVGNTEAFF
-	TRBV28	TRBJ2-7	-	TGTGCCAGCAGTCGGTTTCCCTACGAGCAGTACTTC	CASSRFPYEQYF
-	TRBV28	TRBJ2-7	-	TGTGCCAGCAGTTTACCGAGGAGTTACGAGCAGTACTTC	CASSLPRSYEQYF
-	TRBV7-2	TRBJ2-1	-	TGTGCCAGCAGCTTAGGGTCCGCTGCCTCATACAATGAGCAGTTCTTC	CASSLGSAASYNEQFF
TRBD2	TRBV5-1	TRBJ2-2	-	TGCGCCAGCAGTTTGGTGGCGCCCTCGGCGGGAGTCGGCACCGGGGAGCTGTTTTTT	CASSLVAPSAGVGTGELFF